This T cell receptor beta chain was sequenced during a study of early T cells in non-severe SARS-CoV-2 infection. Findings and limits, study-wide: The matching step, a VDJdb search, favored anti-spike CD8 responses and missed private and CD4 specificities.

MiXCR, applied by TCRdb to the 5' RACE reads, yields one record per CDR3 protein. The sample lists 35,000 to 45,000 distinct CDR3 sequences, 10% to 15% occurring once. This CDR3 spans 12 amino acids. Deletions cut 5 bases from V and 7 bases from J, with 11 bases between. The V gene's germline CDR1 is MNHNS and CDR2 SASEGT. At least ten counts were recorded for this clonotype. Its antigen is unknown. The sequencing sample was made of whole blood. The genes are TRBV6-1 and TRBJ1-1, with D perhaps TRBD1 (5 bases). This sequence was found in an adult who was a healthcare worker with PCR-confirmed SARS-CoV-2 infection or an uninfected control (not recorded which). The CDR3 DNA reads TGTGCCAGCAGTATCCGACAGTTTGAAGCTTTCTTT. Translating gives CASSIRQFEAFF.